Below are 8 T cell receptor beta chains sequenced from a single sample in a study of cytomegalovirus exposure and HLA in healthy donors. The PCR ran on 60 Vbeta and 13 Jbeta primers. The table came from immunoSEQ multiplex PCR; TCRdb's copy has only in-frame clones and leaves some out. In the table there are tens of thousands of clones, about four fifths of which are singletons. Sequenced: PBMCs. The source is a woman aged 25 to 45 in good health and CMV-seronegative.

The V and J genes are TRBV7-6 and TRBJ2-3; D not certain. CDR1 is SGHVS and CDR2 is FNYEAQ in the germline V gene. The V end lost 1 base, the J end lost 6 bases, and 11 bases lay between the germline ends. The CDR3 has 14 amino acids. DNA of the CDR3: TGTGCCAGCAGCTTAGGCCCCGCCGGGGATACGCAGTATTTT. Its protein is CASSLGPAGDTQYF.

The chain has TRBV10-3 and TRBJ2-7; possibly TRBD2 for D (6 bases). Trimming removed 11 bases from V and 5 bases from J, with 16 bases in between. Germline assignment: CDR1 ENHRY and CDR2 SYGVKD. This CDR3 has 12 amino acids. CDR3 bases: TGTGCCGCCGGGACCCCGGGGGACGAGCAGTACTTC. Its translation: CAAGTPGDEQYF.

This clone occurred once. The V and J genes are TRBV7-2 and TRBJ2-7; 9 nucleotides align to TRBD2. With V trimmed by 0 bases and J by 3 bases, 6 bases remained unmatched. The CDR3 runs 16 residues. Germline assignment: CDR1 SGHTA and CDR2 FQGNSA. The CDR3 region has the DNA TGTGCCAGCAGCTTAGCACTAGCGGGCGGGTACTACGAGCAGTACTTC. It yields the protein CASSLALAGGYYEQYF. The variable domain in full, with the rest retrieved from reference TRBV7-2 and TRBJ2-7, is GAGVSQSPSNKVTEKGKDVELRCDPISGHTALYWYRQSLGQGLEFLIYFQGNSAPDKSGLPSDRFSAERTGGSVSTLTIQRTQQEDSAVYLCASSLALAGGYYEQYFGPGTRLTVT.

The V and J genes are TRBV19 and TRBJ2-1, with D possibly TRBD1 on 6 matching bases. The ends were cut back, 0 bases at V and 4 bases at J, with 10 bases in the middle. The germline V gene encodes CDR1 LNHDA and CDR2 SQIVND (reference sequence). The CDR3 covers 15 residues. The CDR3 is CASSIDRGEYNEQFF. The CDR3 bases are TGTGCCAGTAGTATAGACAGGGGAGAGTACAATGAGCAGTTCTTC.

V and J are TRBV4-2 and TRBJ1-1; possibly TRBD1 for D (5 bases). The germline V gene encodes CDR1 LGHNA and CDR2 YNFKEQ. There are 15 residues in the CDR3. V was pared by 4 bases and J by 4 bases, with 16 bases between. CDR3: CASSRTGERSTEAFF. In DNA form, the CDR3 reads TGTGCCAGCAGCCGTACAGGAGAACGGAGCACTGAAGCTTTCTTT.

This chain's CDR3 is CASRGTGRIDSGYTF. CDR3 DNA: TGTGCCAGTAGAGGGACAGGCCGAATCGATAGTGGCTACACCTTC. The V call is TRBV19, the J call TRBJ1-2, with 8 positions matching TRBD1. The CDR3 spans 15 residues. V lost 6 bases to trimming and J lost 7 bases; unmatched junction nucleotides: 13. The V gene's germline CDR1 is LNHDA and CDR2 SQIVND (reference sequence).

The chain joins TRBV5-6 to TRBJ2-3; TRBD2 matches at 15 bases. This CDR3 has 17 residues. The ends lost 2 bases at V and 6 bases at J; junction bases unmatched: 7. Germline loops: CDR1 SGHDT, CDR2 YYEEEE. For the CDR3, the DNA is TGTGCCAGCAGCTTTGGACTAGCGGGGGGGCTTGGGGATACGCAGTATTTT. It encodes CASSFGLAGGLGDTQYF.

In nucleotides, the CDR3 is TGTGCCAGCAGCCAAGGACTAGCGGGGGGAGGGAATGAGCAGTTCTTC. Its protein product is CASSQGLAGGGNEQFF. The chain has TRBV6-6 and TRBJ2-1; 14 positions match TRBD2. This CDR3 region has 16 residues. The V gene end was trimmed by 6 bases and the J gene end by 7 bases; junction bases not matched to a gene: 8. Germline-derived CDR1 and CDR2 are MNHNY and SVGAGI (reference sequence).